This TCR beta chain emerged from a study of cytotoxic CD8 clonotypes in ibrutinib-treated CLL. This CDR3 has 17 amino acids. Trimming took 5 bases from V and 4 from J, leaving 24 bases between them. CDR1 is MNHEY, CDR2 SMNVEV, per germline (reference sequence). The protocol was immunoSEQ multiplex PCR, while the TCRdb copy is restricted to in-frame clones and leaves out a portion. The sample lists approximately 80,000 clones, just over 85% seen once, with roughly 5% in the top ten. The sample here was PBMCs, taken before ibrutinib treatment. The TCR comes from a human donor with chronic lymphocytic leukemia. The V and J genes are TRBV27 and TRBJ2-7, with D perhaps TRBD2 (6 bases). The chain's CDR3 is CASSPLLGDGRRYEQYF. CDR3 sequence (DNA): TGTGCCAGCAGTCCTCTATTGGGCGACGGGAGAAGGTACGAGCAGTACTTC.